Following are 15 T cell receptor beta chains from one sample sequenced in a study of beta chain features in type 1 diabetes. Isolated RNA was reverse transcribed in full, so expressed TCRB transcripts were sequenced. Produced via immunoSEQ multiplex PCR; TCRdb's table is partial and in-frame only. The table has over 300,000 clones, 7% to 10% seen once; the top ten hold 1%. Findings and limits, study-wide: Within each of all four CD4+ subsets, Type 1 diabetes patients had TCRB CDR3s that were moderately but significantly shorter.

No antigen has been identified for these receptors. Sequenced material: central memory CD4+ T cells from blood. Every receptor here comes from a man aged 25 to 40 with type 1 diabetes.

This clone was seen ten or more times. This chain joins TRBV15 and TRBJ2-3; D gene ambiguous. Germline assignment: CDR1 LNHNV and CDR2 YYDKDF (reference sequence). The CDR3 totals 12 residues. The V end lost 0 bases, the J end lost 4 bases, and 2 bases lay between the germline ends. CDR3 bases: TGTGCCACCAGCAGAGATGCAGATACGCAGTATTTT. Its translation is CATSRDADTQYF.

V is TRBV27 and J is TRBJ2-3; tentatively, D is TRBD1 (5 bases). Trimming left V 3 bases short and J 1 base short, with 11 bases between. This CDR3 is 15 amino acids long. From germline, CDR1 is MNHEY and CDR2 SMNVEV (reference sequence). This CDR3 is CASSFVGDGTDTQYF. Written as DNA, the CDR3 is TGTGCCAGCAGTTTTGTAGGGGATGGCACAGATACGCAGTATTTT.

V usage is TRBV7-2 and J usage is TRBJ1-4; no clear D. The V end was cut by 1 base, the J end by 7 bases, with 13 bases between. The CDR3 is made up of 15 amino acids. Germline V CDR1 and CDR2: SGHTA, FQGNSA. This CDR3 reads CASSLVGSGGEKLFF. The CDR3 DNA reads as TGTGCCAGCAGCTTAGTTGGCAGCGGAGGTGAAAAACTGTTTTTT. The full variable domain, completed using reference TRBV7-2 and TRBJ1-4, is GAGVSQSPSNKVTEKGKDVELRCDPISGHTALYWYRQSLGQGLEFLIYFQGNSAPDKSGLPSDRFSAERTGGSVSTLTIQRTQQEDSAVYLCASSLVGSGGEKLFFGSGTQLSVL.

CDR3 loop: CASSHAAGTDYGYTF. CDR3 sequence (DNA): TGCGCCAGCAGCCATGCGGCCGGGACGGACTATGGCTACACCTTC. The rearrangement links TRBV4-3 to TRBJ1-2; D may be TRBD1 (5 bases). The CDR3 extends over 15 amino acids. V lost 3 bases, J lost 3 bases, and 14 bases lay in between. Germline lookup yields CDR1 LGHNA and CDR2 YSLEER.

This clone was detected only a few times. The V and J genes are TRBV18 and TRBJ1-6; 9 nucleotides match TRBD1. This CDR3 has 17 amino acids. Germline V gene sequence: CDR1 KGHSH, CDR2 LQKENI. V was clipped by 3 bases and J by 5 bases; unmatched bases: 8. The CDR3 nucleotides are TGTGCCAGCTCACCTACCGGGACAGGGAATAATAATTCACCCCTCCACTTT. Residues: CASSPTGTGNNNSPLHF.

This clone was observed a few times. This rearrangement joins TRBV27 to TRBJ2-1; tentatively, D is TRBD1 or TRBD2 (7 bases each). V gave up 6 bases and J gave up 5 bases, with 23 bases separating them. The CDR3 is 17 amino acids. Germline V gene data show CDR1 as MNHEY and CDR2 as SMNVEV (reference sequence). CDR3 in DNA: TGTGCCAGCAGGACAATTCAGGGGGGGGCATATAACAATGAGCAGTTCTTC. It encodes CASRTIQGGAYNNEQFF.

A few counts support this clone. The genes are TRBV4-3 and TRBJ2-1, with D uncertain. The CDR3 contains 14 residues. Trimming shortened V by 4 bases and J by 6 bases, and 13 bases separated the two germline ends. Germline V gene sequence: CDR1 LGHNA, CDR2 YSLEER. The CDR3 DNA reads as TGCGCCAGCAGCCGAGGTCAAGGGATCAATGAGCAGTTCTTC. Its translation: CASSRGQGINEQFF.

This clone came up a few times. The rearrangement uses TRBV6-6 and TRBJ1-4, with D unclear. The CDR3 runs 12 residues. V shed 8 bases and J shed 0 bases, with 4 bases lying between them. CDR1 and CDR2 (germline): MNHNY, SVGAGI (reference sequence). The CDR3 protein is CASGATNEKLFF. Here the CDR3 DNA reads TGTGCCAGCGGGGCAACTAATGAAAAACTGTTTTTT.

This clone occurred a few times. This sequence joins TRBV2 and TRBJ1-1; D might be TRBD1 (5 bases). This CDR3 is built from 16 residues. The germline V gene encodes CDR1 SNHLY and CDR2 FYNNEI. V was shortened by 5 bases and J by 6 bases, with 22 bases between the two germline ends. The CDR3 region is CASSPLSPGLGSEAFF. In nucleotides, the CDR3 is TGTGCCAGCAGTCCCCTCTCGCCAGGGTTAGGGTCTGAAGCTTTCTTT.

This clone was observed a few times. The CDR3 is CASSQTDRVPWGYTF. CDR3 DNA sequence: TGCGCCAGCAGCCAGACAGACAGGGTCCCGTGGGGCTACACCTTC. The chain uses TRBV4-3 and TRBJ1-2; TRBD1 matches 7 bases. In germline, CDR1 is LGHNA, CDR2 YSLEER. The CDR3 runs 15 residues. V lost 3 bases and J lost 8; bases outside the gene matches: 12.

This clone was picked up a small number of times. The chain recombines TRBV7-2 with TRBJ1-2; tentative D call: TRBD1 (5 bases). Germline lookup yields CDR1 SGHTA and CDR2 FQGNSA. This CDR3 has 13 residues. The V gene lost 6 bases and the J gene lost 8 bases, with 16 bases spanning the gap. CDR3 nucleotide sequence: TGTGCCAGCAGTAGACAGCGGCATGTAGGCTACACCTTC. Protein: CASSRQRHVGYTF.

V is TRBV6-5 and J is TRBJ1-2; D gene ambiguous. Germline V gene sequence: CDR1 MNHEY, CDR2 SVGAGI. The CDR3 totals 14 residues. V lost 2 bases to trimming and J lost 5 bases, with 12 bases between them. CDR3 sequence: CASSYLAAGYGYTF. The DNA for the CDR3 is TGTGCCAGCAGTTACCTCGCAGCCGGATATGGCTACACCTTC.

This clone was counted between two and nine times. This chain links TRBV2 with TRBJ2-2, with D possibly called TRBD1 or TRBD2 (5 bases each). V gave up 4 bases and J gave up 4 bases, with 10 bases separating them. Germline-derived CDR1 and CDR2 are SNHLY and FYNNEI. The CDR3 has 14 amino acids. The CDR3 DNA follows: TGTGCCAGCAGTGTGTCAGGGAGCACCGGGGAGCTGTTTTTT. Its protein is CASSVSGSTGELFF.

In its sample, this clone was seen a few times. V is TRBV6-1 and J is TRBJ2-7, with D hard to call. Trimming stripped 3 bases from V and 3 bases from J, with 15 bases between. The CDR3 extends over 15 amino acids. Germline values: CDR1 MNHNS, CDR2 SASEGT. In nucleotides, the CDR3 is TGTGCCAGCAGTGATTCAGGAGCGCCCGGCTACGAGCAGTACTTC. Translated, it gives CASSDSGAPGYEQYF.

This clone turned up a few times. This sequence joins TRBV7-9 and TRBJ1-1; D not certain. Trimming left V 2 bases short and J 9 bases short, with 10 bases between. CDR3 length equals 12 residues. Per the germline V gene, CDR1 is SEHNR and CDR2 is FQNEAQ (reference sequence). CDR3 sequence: CASSLSSVQAFF. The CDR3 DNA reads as TGTGCCAGCAGCTTAAGTTCAGTACAAGCTTTCTTT.